One sample yielded the 21 T cell receptor beta chains listed below, sequenced in a study of T cell responses to AZD1222 COVID-19 vaccine. Sequenced by immunoSEQ multiplex PCR; TCRdb stores in-frame clones only, minus some. The sample carries 150,000 to 200,000 clones, around 89% recorded once. This specimen consisted of peripheral blood, obtained on day 0 of AZD1222 vaccination. Receptors originate from an adult in good health.

The rearrangement links TRBV7-8 to TRBJ2-4; weak D call: TRBD2 (6 bases). Deletions cut 7 bases from V and 2 bases from J, with 24 bases between. Germline CDR1 and CDR2: SGHVS and FQNEAQ. The CDR3 consists of 18 residues. The CDR3 spells CASTPGDGGHKPKNIQYF. Written as DNA, the CDR3 is TGTGCCAGCACCCCGGGGGACGGCGGCCATAAACCCAAAAACATTCAGTACTTC. Together with reference TRBV7-8 and TRBJ2-4, the CDR3 gives the full variable domain: GAGVSQSPRYKVAKRGQDVALRCDPISGHVSLFWYQQALGQGPEFLTYFQNEAQLDKSGLPSDRFFAERPEGSVSTLKIQRTQQEDSAVYLCASTPGDGGHKPKNIQYFGAGTRLSVL.

This rearrangement joins TRBV6-2 or TRBV6-3 to TRBJ2-2; D might be TRBD1 or TRBD2, each matching 5 bases. This CDR3 has 14 residues. Trimming left V 4 bases short and J 4 bases short, with 10 bases between. Germline V gene sequence: CDR1 MNHEY, CDR2 SVGEGT. CDR3: CASSSGAFTGELFF. CDR3 in DNA: TGTGCCAGCAGTTCCGGGGCCTTCACCGGGGAGCTGTTTTTT.

This clone was seen a few times. The chain is built from TRBV6-5 and TRBJ1-6; D is unclear. V was cut by 6 bases and J by 6 bases, with 6 bases left in between. Germline loops: CDR1 MNHEY, CDR2 SVGAGI. This CDR3 comprises 12 residues. Here the CDR3 DNA reads TGTGCCAGCAGGCAGACTAATTCACCCCTCCACTTT. Translated, it gives CASRQTNSPLHF.

The V call is TRBV3-1 (or the pseudogene TRBV3-2), the J call TRBJ2-1; the D is unclear. There are 15 residues in the CDR3. The germline CDR1 and CDR2 sequences are LGHDT and YNNKEL (reference sequence). Trimming left V 4 bases short and J 3 bases short, with 13 bases between. The DNA of the CDR3 is TGTGCCAGCAGCCCCCGGACGAAGAACTACAATGAGCAGTTCTTC. It yields the protein CASSPRTKNYNEQFF.

This rearrangement joins TRBV6-4 to TRBJ1-5; D not resolved. The CDR3 has 14 amino acids. V lost 6 bases and J 4 bases, leaving 13 bases between the germline ends. CDR1 is MRHNA and CDR2 is SNTAGT in the germline V gene. The CDR3 protein is CASRRPPGNQPQHF. Here the CDR3 DNA reads TGTGCCAGCAGGCGACCCCCGGGTAATCAGCCCCAGCATTTT.

CDR3 bases: TGTGCCAGCAAAATAGGGGGACGGAACTATGGCTACACCTTC. Amino acid sequence: CASKIGGRNYGYTF. This rearrangement joins TRBV28 to TRBJ1-2; weak D call: TRBD1 (6 bases). The CDR3 spans 14 residues. From germline, CDR1 is MDHEN and CDR2 SYDVKM. V gave up 7 bases and J gave up 2 bases, with 14 bases separating them.

This clone was detected only a few times. V and J are TRBV6-5 and TRBJ2-7; weak D call: TRBD2 (5 bases). CDR3 size: 14 residues. The V gene's germline CDR1 is MNHEY and CDR2 SVGAGI. The V gene lost 5 bases and the J gene lost 1 base, with 12 bases spanning the gap. The CDR3 loop is CASSLDLVSYEQYF. In nucleotides, the CDR3 is TGTGCCAGCAGTCTGGACTTAGTGTCCTACGAGCAGTACTTC.

Turning to this clone: One end of the junction fails to match germline, which may point to a read error. This chain uses TRBV3-1 (or the pseudogene TRBV3-2) with TRBJ1-4; no clear D gene. There are 14 residues in the CDR3. Germline V gene data show CDR1 as LGHDT and CDR2 as YNNKEL (reference sequence). The DNA for the CDR3 is TGTGCCAGCGGCCACCAGGCAACTAATGAAAAACTGTTTTTT. Its protein is CASGHQATNEKLFF.

This chain connects TRBV5-4 to TRBJ2-2, with D uncertain. The CDR3 has 14 residues. V was pared by 4 bases and J by 5 bases, with 12 bases between. Per the germline V gene, CDR1 is SGHNT and CDR2 is YYREEE (reference sequence). In nucleotides, the CDR3 is TGTGCCAGCAGCGGGTTCCGTGAAACCGGGGAGCTGTTTTTT. Translated, it gives CASSGFRETGELFF.

The chain uses TRBV7-9 and TRBJ2-7; no reliable D call. The CDR3 runs 14 residues. Germline CDR1 reads SEHNR; CDR2 reads FQNEAQ (reference sequence). With 6 bases removed from V and 7 bases from J, the gap between germline ends came to 19 bases. The CDR3 coding sequence is TGTGCCAGCAGTGAAGTAGGCCCCCCCAGGGAGCAGTACTTC. Protein product: CASSEVGPPREQYF.

This sequence joins TRBV7-2 and TRBJ1-3; D ambiguous. Trimming cost V 2 bases and J 6 bases, with 11 bases left between them. CDR3 length: 14 amino acids. The germline V gene encodes CDR1 SGHTA and CDR2 FQGNSA. CDR3 in amino acids: CASSLSYEENTIYF. The DNA of the CDR3 is TGTGCCAGCAGCTTAAGTTATGAGGAAAACACCATATATTTT.

The rearrangement links TRBV5-1 to TRBJ2-3, with TRBD1 matching over 7 bases. V lost 1 base and J lost 5; bases outside the gene matches: 10. Germline V gene data show CDR1 as SGHRS and CDR2 as YFSETQ. The CDR3 extends over 16 amino acids. The CDR3 spells CASSLMGLRQGDTQYF. The CDR3 nucleotides read TGCGCCAGCAGCTTGATGGGGCTCAGACAGGGAGATACGCAGTATTTT. Full variable domain (rest looked up from reference TRBV5-1 and TRBJ2-3): KAGVTQTPRYLIKTRGQQVTLSCSPISGHRSVSWYQQTPGQGLQFLFEYFSETQRNKGNFPGRFSGRQFSNSRSEMNVSTLELGDSALYLCASSLMGLRQGDTQYFGPGTRLTVL.

The V and J genes are TRBV21-1 and TRBJ1-5; no check of the table's D call, TRBD1, against the DNA was made. TRBV21-1 is a recognized pseudogene. This CDR3 is 15 amino acids long. CDR3 in amino acids: CASSKKNRDSQPQHF. The CDR3 region has the DNA TGTGCCAGCAGCAAAAAGAACAGGGATAGTCAGCCCCAGCATTTT.

The gene calls are TRBV5-5 and TRBJ1-1, with D unresolved. CDR1 is SGHKS and CDR2 is YYEKEE in the germline V gene (reference sequence). Trimming took 2 bases from V and 2 from J, leaving 16 bases between them. This CDR3 is 16 amino acids long. CDR3 protein: CASSLGTSPTNTEAFF. The CDR3 bases are TGTGCCAGCAGCTTAGGAACCAGCCCCACAAACACTGAAGCTTTCTTT.

This sequence joins TRBV28 and TRBJ1-5, with D uncertain. The CDR3 has 13 residues. The V gene lost 6 bases and the J gene lost 5 bases, with 11 bases spanning the gap. Looked up from germline, CDR1 is MDHEN and CDR2 is SYDVKM. The CDR3 coding sequence is TGTGCCAGCAGACGTACGGTGGATCAGCCCCAGCATTTT. It translates to CASRRTVDQPQHF.

This clone appeared a single time. The chain employs TRBV5-1 and TRBJ1-4; possible D gene TRBD1, 6 bases. CDR1 is SGHRS and CDR2 is YFSETQ in the germline V gene. V dropped 3 bases and J dropped 5 bases, with 11 bases sitting between them. This CDR3 comprises 14 residues. The CDR3 loop reads CASSWTVTNEKLFF. In DNA form, the CDR3 reads TGCGCCAGCAGCTGGACAGTAACAAATGAAAAACTGTTTTTT.

V and J are TRBV7-2 and TRBJ1-5, with unresolved D. Deletions cut 1 base from V and 6 bases from J, with 13 bases between. Germline CDR1 SGHTA, CDR2 FQGNSA. The CDR3 is 15 amino acids. The CDR3 loop is CASSLVTTGSQPQHF. The CDR3 DNA sequence: TGTGCCAGCAGCTTAGTAACCACGGGAAGTCAGCCCCAGCATTTT.

J is TRBJ1-5 and V is TRBV7-2; D uncertain. This CDR3 comprises 16 residues. Germline-derived CDR1 and CDR2 are SGHTA and FQGNSA. V was shortened by 5 bases and J by 0 bases, with 14 bases between the two germline ends. CDR3 loop: CASSPYARISNQPQHF. CDR3 nucleotide sequence: TGTGCCAGCAGCCCTTACGCACGGATTAGCAATCAGCCCCAGCATTTT.

CDR3 loop: CARQGGGSSYNSPLHF. The CDR3 bases are TGTGCCCGGCAGGGCGGGGGCAGCTCCTATAATTCACCCCTCCACTTT. V is TRBV2 and J is TRBJ1-6, with D possibly being TRBD1 (6 bases). Germline lookup yields CDR1 SNHLY and CDR2 FYNNEI. The V end was cut by 11 bases, the J end by 0 bases, with 17 bases between. The CDR3 runs 16 residues.

This chain links TRBV7-8 with TRBJ1-4; TRBD1 matches 9 bases. This CDR3 contains 13 residues. Germline V gene sequence: CDR1 SGHVS, CDR2 FQNEAQ. Trimming took 1 base from V and 10 from J; bases not matched to a gene: 1. The CDR3 DNA follows: TGTGCCAGCAGCTTAGTGGGACAGGGAAAACTGTTTTTT. It translates to CASSLVGQGKLFF.

DNA of the CDR3: TGCGCCAGCAGCCAAGATACGGACACTAGCGACTCCTACAATGAGCAGTTCTTC. Encoded protein: CASSQDTDTSDSYNEQFF. The chain is built from TRBV4-1 and TRBJ2-1; 7 bases align to TRBD2. Trimming at V came to 0 bases and at J to 0 bases, leaving 8 bases not matched to a gene. The germline V gene has CDR1 MGHRA and CDR2 YSYEKL. The CDR3 extends over 18 amino acids.